The 28 T cell receptor beta chains in this list originate from one sample, sequenced in a study of blood T cell repertoires in COVID-19 (TCRdb year 2020). The library relied on the immunoSEQ multiplex PCR assay. The immuneACCESS repertoire file appears here via TCRdb, limited to in-frame rearrangements. These files lack a portion of the clones; in checked studies, under half of the deficit traces to unresolved V genes, and the cause of the others is not known. A total of 150,000 to 200,000 clones appear in this sample, more than 85% of them only once. The ten most abundant clones make up about 7% of the sample. Sequencing was done on a sample of peripheral blood. These receptors came from a woman older than 75 in a cohort sampled during active or convalescent COVID-19.

The rearrangement joins TRBV18 to TRBJ1-2; no reliable D call. This CDR3 region has 14 residues. The germline V gene has CDR1 KGHSH and CDR2 LQKENI. The V gene lost 2 bases and the J gene lost 2 bases, with 9 bases spanning the gap. DNA of the CDR3: TGTGCCAGCTCACCAAGCGCGCAAAACTATGGCTACACCTTC. Its protein product is CASSPSAQNYGYTF.

The J gene is TRBJ2-7, the V gene TRBV5-3, with unresolved D. TRBV5-3 is assigned to the ORF class and has an uncertain function. Trimming cost V 1 base and J 2 bases, with 7 bases left between them. This CDR3 spans 13 amino acids. DNA of the CDR3: TGTGCCAGAAGCTTGCCCTCGGCCTACGAGCAGTACTTC. Amino acid sequence: CARSLPSAYEQYF.

V usage is TRBV2 and J usage is TRBJ2-1; 9 positions match TRBD2. V lost 7 bases, J lost 10 bases, and 11 bases stayed unmatched. Looked up from germline, CDR1 is SNHLY and CDR2 is FYNNEI. The CDR3 loop spans 14 amino acids. The CDR3 coding sequence is TGTGCCAGCACCTCTGGGACTAGCTGGGGGGAGCAGTTCTTC. Translating it yields CASTSGTSWGEQFF.

The CDR3 spells CASLQGGWGIKPSETQYF. As DNA, the CDR3 is TGTGCCAGCCTTCAGGGGGGATGGGGAATTAAACCATCGGAGACCCAGTACTTC. The chain recombines TRBV28 with TRBJ2-5, with D tentatively TRBD1 (7 bases). Germline lookup yields CDR1 MDHEN and CDR2 SYDVKM. This CDR3 has 18 amino acids. With 8 bases removed from V and 5 bases from J, the gap between germline ends came to 30 bases.

The V and J genes are TRBV7-6 and TRBJ1-3; unclear D gene. This CDR3 region has 14 residues. Germline V gives CDR1 SGHVS, CDR2 FNYEAQ. The ends were cut back, 3 bases at V and 4 bases at J, with 10 bases in the middle. The CDR3 DNA reads TGTGCCAGCAGCTTGCTCGCCAGAGGAAACACCATATATTTT. This translates into CASSLLARGNTIYF.

The chain uses TRBV10-3 and TRBJ1-3, with D possibly being TRBD1 (5 bases). Germline assignment: CDR1 ENHRY and CDR2 SYGVKD. CDR3 length equals 13 residues. Trimming removed 6 bases from V and 12 bases from J, with 18 bases in between. CDR3: CAISGRGFQDIYF. CDR3 DNA sequence: TGTGCCATCAGCGGGAGGGGCTTCCAAGACATATATTTT.

This clone has just a few counts. The rearrangement uses TRBV5-4 and TRBJ1-3, with unresolved D. The CDR3 covers 15 residues. Germline CDR1 reads SGHNT; CDR2 reads YYREEE (reference sequence). V was trimmed by 4 bases and J by 0 bases, leaving 11 bases between them. For the CDR3, the DNA is TGTGCCAGCAGCCCGGACTGGTTCTCTGGAAACACCATATATTTT. Protein product: CASSPDWFSGNTIYF.

The CDR3 coding sequence is TGTGCCAGCAGTCTCAGACTGGATAATTCACCCCTCCACTTT. Its translation: CASSLRLDNSPLHF. The chain uses TRBV28 and TRBJ1-6; no clear D gene. The germline CDR1 and CDR2 sequences are MDHEN and SYDVKM. The V and J ends lost 5 bases and 5 bases respectively, with 10 bases between them. The CDR3 runs 14 residues.

The chain employs TRBV19 and TRBJ1-5, with D maybe TRBD1 (5 bases). There are 14 residues in the CDR3. V lost 4 bases, J lost 1 base, and 8 bases lay in between. Germline V gene lookup returns CDR1 LNHDA and CDR2 SQIVND (reference sequence). The CDR3 DNA is TGTGCCAGTAGTACCGACAGAAGCAATCAGCCCCAGCATTTT. Amino acid sequence: CASSTDRSNQPQHF.

This clone has just one count. The chain is built from TRBV7-2 and TRBJ2-7; 8 nucleotides agree with TRBD1. After removal of 5 bases from V and 3 bases from J, the junction contained 9 bases not matched to a gene. The CDR3 spans 15 residues. The V gene's germline CDR1 is SGHTA and CDR2 FQGNSA. DNA of the CDR3: TGTGCCAGCAGCAGAACCTCAGGGGGCTTCTACGAGCAGTACTTC. Translating it yields CASSRTSGGFYEQYF.

This chain uses TRBV6-5 with TRBJ2-7; 7 nucleotides agree with TRBD2. The CDR3 runs 13 residues. CDR1 and CDR2 from the germline V gene are MNHEY and SVGAGI. With V trimmed by 7 bases and J by 3 bases, 6 bases remained unmatched. Here the CDR3 reads CASKGAGSYEQYF. In DNA, the CDR3 is TGTGCCAGCAAGGGAGCGGGGAGCTACGAGCAGTACTTC.

This chain links TRBV19 with TRBJ1-1; TRBD1 matches 11 bases. Trimming cost V 3 bases and J 0 bases; bases outside gene matches: 15. Per the germline V gene, CDR1 is LNHDA and CDR2 is SQIVND (reference sequence). CDR3 length: 20 residues. CDR3 in DNA: TGTGCCAGTAGTATCAGGGGGACAGGGGGATTTTCGAACATGAACACTGAAGCTTTCTTT. It is translated as CASSIRGTGGFSNMNTEAFF.

The gene calls are TRBV5-6 and TRBJ2-2; possibly TRBD2 for D (6 bases). The germline CDR1 and CDR2 sequences are SGHDT and YYEEEE. This CDR3 is 16 amino acids long. Trimming shortened V by 4 bases and J by 4 bases, and 17 bases separated the two germline ends. CDR3 residues: CASSTLLRGRTGELFF. The CDR3 DNA sequence: TGTGCCAGCAGCACCCTTTTGCGGGGCCGCACCGGGGAGCTGTTTTTT.

The chain joins TRBV24-1 to TRBJ2-1, with 10 bases identical to TRBD2. Germline CDR1 is KGHDR and CDR2 is SFDVKD. V lost 6 bases to trimming and J lost 6 bases; unmatched junction nucleotides: 7. The CDR3 length is 15 residues. CDR3 in amino acids: CATSSAGGPTNEQFF. The CDR3 region has the DNA TGTGCCACCAGTTCAGCGGGAGGGCCCACCAATGAGCAGTTCTTC.

The genes are TRBV9 and TRBJ1-1; TRBD1 is a possible D gene (6 bases). Germline loops: CDR1 SGDLS, CDR2 YYNGEE. Trimming pared 3 bases from V and 4 bases from J, leaving 13 bases between. This CDR3 spans 14 amino acids. The DNA of the CDR3 is TGTGCCAGCAGCGCCACAGGGATAGGCACTGAAGCTTTCTTT. Its translation is CASSATGIGTEAFF.

The chain's CDR3 is CASLPRGRNTGELFF. CDR3 DNA sequence: TGTGCCAGTCTCCCTCGCGGGAGGAACACCGGGGAGCTGTTTTTT. This sequence joins TRBV19 and TRBJ2-2; 7 nucleotides line up with TRBD2. Per the germline V gene, CDR1 is LNHDA and CDR2 is SQIVND (reference sequence). Trimming took 8 bases from V and 1 from J; bases not matched to a gene: 7. The CDR3 is 15 amino acids.

The gene calls are TRBV5-1 and TRBJ2-5; 10 nucleotides agree with TRBD1. Germline assignment: CDR1 SGHRS and CDR2 YFSETQ. This CDR3 has 14 amino acids. J lost 3 bases, V lost 3 bases, and 2 bases had no gene match. For the CDR3, the DNA is TGCGCCAGCAGCTCGGACAGGGGGGAAGAGACCCAGTACTTC. Its protein product is CASSSDRGEETQYF.

The CDR3 DNA reads TGTGCCAGCAGCTTAGAGGACAACTACAATGAGCAGTTCTTC. This translates into CASSLEDNYNEQFF. The rearrangement links TRBV7-9 to TRBJ2-1; a possible D gene is TRBD1 (5 bases). V lost 1 base and J lost 3, with 7 bases in between. Germline V CDR1 and CDR2: SEHNR, FQNEAQ (reference sequence). The CDR3 has 14 residues.

V is TRBV5-4 and J is TRBJ2-5; possible D gene TRBD1, 6 bases. This CDR3 spans 15 amino acids. V lost 4 bases, J lost 3 bases, and 16 bases lay in between. Germline V gene data show CDR1 as SGHNT and CDR2 as YYREEE (reference sequence). CDR3 DNA sequence: TGTGCCAGCAGCCCCTGGGTGGACAGAAAAGAGACCCAGTACTTC. It yields the protein CASSPWVDRKETQYF. Full variable domain (outside the CDR3, taken from reference TRBV5-4 and TRBJ2-5): ETGVTQSPTHLIKTRGQQVTLRCSSQSGHNTVSWYQQALGQGPQFIFQYYREEENGRGNFPPRFSGLQFPNYSSELNVNALELDDSALYLCASSPWVDRKETQYFGPGTRLLVL.

The genes are TRBV19 and TRBJ1-2; D call uncertain. CDR1 and CDR2 (germline): LNHDA, SQIVND (reference sequence). The CDR3 length is 13 residues. V lost 6 bases and J 8 bases, leaving 16 bases between the germline ends. CDR3 in DNA: TGTGCCAGTAGCCCGGGTCTTCTAGAGGGCTACACCTTC. Residues: CASSPGLLEGYTF.

In nucleotides, the CDR3 is TGCGCCAGCAGTCAATGTGCCCGGGACAGTCGAGGTGGTGGCTACACCTTC. Amino acid sequence: CASSQCARDSRGGGYTF. The chain carries TRBV23-1 and TRBJ1-2, with 7 nucleotides matching TRBD1. TRBV23-1 is flagged as an ORF with uncertain function. The CDR3 has 17 amino acids. Trimming took 1 base from V and 7 from J; bases not matched to a gene: 15.

The chain carries TRBV9 and TRBJ2-3; D remains unclear. This CDR3 is 14 amino acids long. The V end lost 0 bases, the J end lost 6 bases, and 11 bases lay between the germline ends. Germline V CDR1 and CDR2: SGDLS, YYNGEE. CDR3: CASSVAPRVDTQYF. CDR3 nucleotide sequence: TGTGCCAGCAGCGTAGCCCCTCGGGTGGATACGCAGTATTTT. The entire variable domain, with the rest obtained from reference TRBV9 and TRBJ2-3, is as follows: DSGVTQTPKHLITATGQRVTLRCSPRSGDLSVYWYQQSLDQGLQFLIQYYNGEERAKGNILERFSAQQFPDLHSELNLSSLELGDSALYFCASSVAPRVDTQYFGPGTRLTVL.

In the case of this clone: A junction end diverges from the germline sequence, so it may reflect a read error. This sequence joins TRBV4-1 and TRBJ2-2; D is possibly TRBD1 (5 bases). This CDR3 comprises 16 residues. The germline V gene encodes CDR1 MGHRA and CDR2 YSYEKL. In nucleotides, the CDR3 is TGCACCAGCAGCCAAGGGGTACAGGTGACCACCGGGGAGCTGTTTTTT. This encodes CTSSQGVQVTTGELFF.

CDR3 in amino acids: CASSVAPGIGNTIYF. As DNA, the CDR3 is TGTGCCAGCAGCGTAGCTCCGGGAATCGGAAACACCATATATTTT. This sequence joins TRBV9 and TRBJ1-3, with no clear D. V lost 0 bases and J 4 bases, leaving 11 bases between the germline ends. Germline V lookup: CDR1 SGDLS, CDR2 YYNGEE. This CDR3 is 15 amino acids long.

The V call is TRBV29-1, the J call TRBJ1-1; D ambiguous. Germline V gene lookup returns CDR1 SQVTM and CDR2 ANQGSEA. CDR3 length: 13 residues. The V end was cut by 4 bases, the J end by 1 base, with 10 bases between. As DNA, the CDR3 is TGCAGCGTTGCGGAGCAGAGGAACACTGAAGCTTTCTTT. This encodes CSVAEQRNTEAFF.

This sequence joins TRBV5-1 and TRBJ1-2; D is possibly TRBD1 (6 bases). Germline values: CDR1 SGHRS, CDR2 YFSETQ. The CDR3 contains 14 residues. Between the trimmed V and J ends, which lost 8 bases and 1 base, there was a span of 15 bases. CDR3 in amino acids: CASSSPGVNYGYTF. For the CDR3, the DNA is TGCGCCAGTTCCTCCCCAGGGGTTAACTATGGCTACACCTTC.

The rearrangement uses TRBV3-1 (or the pseudogene TRBV3-2) and TRBJ2-1; TRBD2 matches 8 bases. The CDR3 length is 15 residues. Germline CDR1 is LGHDT and CDR2 is YNNKEL (reference sequence). Germline trimming cut 0 bases from V and 9 bases from J; bases unmatched to any gene: 7. CDR3: CASSQDAGRGSEQFF. DNA for the CDR3: TGTGCCAGCAGCCAAGATGCCGGGAGGGGCAGTGAGCAGTTCTTC.

The chain carries TRBV28 and TRBJ2-1, with 8 bases aligning to TRBD2. The CDR3 length is 15 residues. V gave up 9 bases and J gave up 6 bases; unmatched junction bases: 13. Germline V gives CDR1 MDHEN, CDR2 SYDVKM. The CDR3 sequence: CASRWGAGVGNEQFF. DNA of the CDR3: TGTGCCAGTCGATGGGGAGCGGGGGTGGGCAATGAGCAGTTCTTC.